The entry that follows covers one TCR beta chain sequence. These data originate in a study of OX40 agonist ivuxolimab in advanced cancers. This CDR3 spans 15 amino acids. The germline V gene encodes CDR1 SGDLS and CDR2 YYNGEE. V dropped 0 bases and J dropped 0 bases, with 4 bases sitting between them. Generated by immunoSEQ multiplex PCR, the TCRdb table keeps only in-frame clones and is missing some. Here the sample spans about 99,000 clones, 95% to 97% being singletons. The TCR originated in an adult with an advanced solid tumor such as melanoma, head and neck, liver or kidney cancer. This material consisted of CD4+ or CD8+ T cells sorted from blood, taken in a trial of the OX40 agonist ivuxolimab. The V gene is TRBV9, the J gene TRBJ1-6; D not resolved. The CDR3 DNA sequence: TGTGCCAGCAGCGTAGGAAGCTCCTATAATTCACCCCTCCACTTT. Residues: CASSVGSSYNSPLHF.